This T cell receptor beta chain was sequenced for a study of Ad26.COV2.S vaccination and SARS-CoV-2 variants. Treatment indicated: about 20 received Ad26.COV2.S at low or high dose, single or two shots; 5 received placebo; per-sample allocation not given. Samples analyzed were those drawn on day 63 after the first vaccine or placebo injection. This clone was detected once. CDR3 size: 16 residues. V lost 4 bases and J 3 bases, leaving 16 bases between the germline ends. The V gene's germline CDR1 is LGHNA and CDR2 YSLEER. The repertoire was sequenced with immunoSEQ multiplex PCR; TCRdb's copy has only in-frame clones and lacks some. Of 330,000 or so clones detected, 75% to 90% appear once; the ten largest clones hold approximately 5.8%.

Sequencing was performed on peripheral blood, taken in a trial of Ad26.COV2.S vaccine versus placebo. The J gene is TRBJ1-3, the V gene TRBV4-3, with a weak D call TRBD1 (6 bases). The source of this sequence is a person aged 18-60 years who received the Ad26.COV2.S COVID-19 vaccine or a placebo. DNA for the CDR3: TGCGCCAGCAGCCTCAGGGCCGAGGGGGGTGGAAACACCATATATTTT. Translated: CASSLRAEGGGNTIYF.